This T cell receptor beta chain was recorded in a study of T cells in Graves' hyperthyroidism and ophthalmopathy. RNA transcripts served as the template for amplifying TCR beta CDR3 regions. The study used the HTBI primer set for a first-round RT-PCR of the TCR CDR3. TCRdb passed the multiplex PCR reads through MiXCR, listing each CDR3 protein once. The table records around 610,000 distinct CDR3 sequences, 14% to 15% of them present only once. The study left out patients who had uncontrolled infection, other autoimmune disease, pregnancy or lactation. This clonotype showed up many times. Germline CDR1 MDHEN, CDR2 SYDVKM. CDR3 length: 15 residues. V lost 7 bases and J 4 bases, leaving 17 bases between the germline ends.

The sequence came from a middle-aged woman with Graves' ophthalmopathy. The material sequenced was blood. The chain links TRBV28 to TRBJ1-3, with a weak D call TRBD1 (6 bases). As DNA, the CDR3 is TGTGCCAGCACCTCGAACAGGGAGCCGGGAAACACCATATATTTT. The encoded protein is CASTSNREPGNTIYF. The complete variable domain, with remaining parts taken from reference TRBV28 and TRBJ1-3, reads DVKVTQSSRYLVKRTGEKVFLECVQDMDHENMFWYRQDPGLGLRLIYFSYDVKMKEKGDIPEGYSVSREKKERFSLILESASTNQTSMYLCASTSNREPGNTIYFGEGSWLTVV.